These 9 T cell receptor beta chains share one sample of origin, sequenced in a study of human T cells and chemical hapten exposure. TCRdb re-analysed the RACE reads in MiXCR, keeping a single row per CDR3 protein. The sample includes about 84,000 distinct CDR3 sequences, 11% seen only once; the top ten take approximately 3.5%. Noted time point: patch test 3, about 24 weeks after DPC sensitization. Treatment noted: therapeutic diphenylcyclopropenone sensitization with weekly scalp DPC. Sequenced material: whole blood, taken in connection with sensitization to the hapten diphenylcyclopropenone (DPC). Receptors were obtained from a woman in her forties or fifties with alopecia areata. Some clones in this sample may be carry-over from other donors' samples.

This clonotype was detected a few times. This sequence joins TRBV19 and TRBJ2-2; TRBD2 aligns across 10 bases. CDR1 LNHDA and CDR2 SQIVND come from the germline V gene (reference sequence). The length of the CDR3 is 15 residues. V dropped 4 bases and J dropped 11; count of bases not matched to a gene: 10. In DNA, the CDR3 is TGTGCCAGTAGTAGTGTGGGACTAGCGCAAACCGAGCTGTTTTTT. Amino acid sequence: CASSSVGLAQTELFF.

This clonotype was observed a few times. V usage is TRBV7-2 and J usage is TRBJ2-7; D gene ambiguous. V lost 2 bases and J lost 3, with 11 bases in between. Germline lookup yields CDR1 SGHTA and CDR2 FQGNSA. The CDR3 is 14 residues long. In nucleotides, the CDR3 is TGTGCCAGCAGCTTACGTCACCTAATCTACGAGCAGTACTTC. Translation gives CASSLRHLIYEQYF. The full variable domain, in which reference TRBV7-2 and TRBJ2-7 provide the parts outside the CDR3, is GAGVSQSPSNKVTEKGKDVELRCDPISGHTALYWYRQSLGQGLEFLIYFQGNSAPDKSGLPSDRFSAERTGGSVSTLTIQRTQQEDSAVYLCASSLRHLIYEQYFGPGTRLTVT.

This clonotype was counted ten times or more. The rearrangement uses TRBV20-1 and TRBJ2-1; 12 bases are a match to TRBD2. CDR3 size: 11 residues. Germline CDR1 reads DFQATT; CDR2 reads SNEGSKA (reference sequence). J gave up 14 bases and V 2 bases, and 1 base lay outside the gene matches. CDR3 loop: CSARLAGGEFF. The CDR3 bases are TGCAGTGCTAGACTAGCGGGAGGGGAGTTCTTC.

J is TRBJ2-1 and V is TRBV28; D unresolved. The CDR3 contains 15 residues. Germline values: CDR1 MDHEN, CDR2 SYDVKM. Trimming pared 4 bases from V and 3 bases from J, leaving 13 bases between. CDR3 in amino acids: CASSSPGRSYNEQFF. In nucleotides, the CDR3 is TGTGCCAGCAGTTCCCCCGGACGGAGCTACAATGAGCAGTTCTTC.

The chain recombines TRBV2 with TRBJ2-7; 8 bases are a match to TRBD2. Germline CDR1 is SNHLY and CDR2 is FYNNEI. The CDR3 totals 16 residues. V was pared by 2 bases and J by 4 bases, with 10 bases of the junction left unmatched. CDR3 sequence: CASSEQAGRGIYEQYF. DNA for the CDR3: TGTGCCAGCAGTGAACAGGCCGGGAGGGGGATTTACGAGCAGTACTTC.

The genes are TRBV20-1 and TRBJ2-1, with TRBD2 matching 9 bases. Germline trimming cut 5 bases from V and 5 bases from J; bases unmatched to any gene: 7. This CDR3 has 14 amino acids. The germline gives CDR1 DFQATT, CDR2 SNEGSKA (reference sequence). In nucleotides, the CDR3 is TGCAGTGCTGGGGACAGCGGGAGGAACAATGAGCAGTTCTTC. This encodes CSAGDSGRNNEQFF.

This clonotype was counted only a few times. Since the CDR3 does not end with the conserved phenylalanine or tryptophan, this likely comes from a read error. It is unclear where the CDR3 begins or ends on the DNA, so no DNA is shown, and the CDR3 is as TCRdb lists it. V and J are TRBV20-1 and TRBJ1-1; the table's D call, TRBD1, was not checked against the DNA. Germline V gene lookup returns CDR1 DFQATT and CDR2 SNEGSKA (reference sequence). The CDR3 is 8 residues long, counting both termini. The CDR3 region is CSAQGAYL.

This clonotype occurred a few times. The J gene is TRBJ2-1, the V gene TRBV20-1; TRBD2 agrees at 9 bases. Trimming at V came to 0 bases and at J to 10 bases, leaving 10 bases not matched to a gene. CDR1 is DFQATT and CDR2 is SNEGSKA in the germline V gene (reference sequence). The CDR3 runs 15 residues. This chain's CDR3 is CSARDPGLALGEQFF. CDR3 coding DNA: TGCAGTGCTAGAGACCCCGGACTAGCGCTGGGCGAGCAGTTCTTC.

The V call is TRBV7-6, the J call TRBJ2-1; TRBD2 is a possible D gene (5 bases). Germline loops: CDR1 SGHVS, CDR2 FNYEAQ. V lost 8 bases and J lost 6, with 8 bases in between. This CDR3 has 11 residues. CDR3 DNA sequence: TGTGCCAGCGGACTGAGCAATGAGCAGTTCTTC. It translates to CASGLSNEQFF.